Listed below are T cell receptor beta chains from one sample, sequenced in a study of cytomegalovirus exposure and HLA in healthy donors. Clones were sequenced by immunoSEQ multiplex PCR, and TCRdb holds only the in-frame ones, with some missing. Of about 76,000 clones in the sample, about 75% were seen once. Sequencing was carried out using PBMCs. The receptors were gathered from a man aged 55 to 70 in good health and CMV-seropositive. Both conserved end residues are part of each CDR3. The D gene is left open where the match is weak. The listing skips clone size in some rows; elsewhere it reads once, few, many or a size class.

abundance: once
d_gene: NA
j_gene: TRBJ2-7
v_gene: TRBV28
CDR3aa: CASQTYYEQYF
CDR3nt: TGTGCCAGCCAAACTTACTACGAGCAGTACTTC

abundance: NA
d_gene: NA
j_gene: TRBJ2-1
v_gene: TRBV7-9
CDR3aa: CASSSTRGEGLYNEQFF
CDR3nt: TGTGCCAGCAGCTCTACTAGGGGGGAGGGCCTTTACAATGAGCAGTTCTTC

abundance: NA
d_gene: NA
j_gene: TRBJ1-3
v_gene: TRBV19
CDR3aa: CASKQARTSGNTIYF
CDR3nt: TGTGCCAGTAAGCAGGCCCGGACTTCTGGAAACACCATATATTTT

abundance: NA
d_gene: NA
j_gene: TRBJ2-7
v_gene: TRBV29-1
CDR3aa: CSVSGTTSDYEQYF
CDR3nt: TGCAGCGTCTCCGGGACAACATCGGACTACGAGCAGTACTTC

abundance: NA
d_gene: NA
j_gene: TRBJ2-5
v_gene: TRBV4-1
CDR3aa: CASSQGVGVQETQYF
CDR3nt: TGCGCCAGCAGCCAAGGAGTCGGGGTTCAAGAGACCCAGTACTTC

abundance: NA
d_gene: NA
j_gene: TRBJ2-1
v_gene: TRBV27
CDR3aa: CASSLNGGATPYNEQFF
CDR3nt: TGTGCCAGCAGTTTAAATGGGGGGGCGACCCCCTACAATGAGCAGTTCTTC

abundance: NA
d_gene: NA
j_gene: TRBJ2-7
v_gene: TRBV7-2
CDR3aa: CASSSQGGVVYEQYF
CDR3nt: TGTGCCAGCAGCTCACAGGGGGGGGTTGTCTACGAGCAGTACTTC

abundance: NA
d_gene: TRBD1
j_gene: TRBJ1-2
v_gene: TRBV5-5
CDR3aa: CASGTEHTNYGYTF
CDR3nt: TGTGCCAGCGGGACAGAGCATACTAACTATGGCTACACCTTC

abundance: NA
d_gene: TRBD2
j_gene: TRBJ2-1
v_gene: TRBV6-6
CDR3aa: CASRPRAGEPYNEQFF
CDR3nt: TGTGCCAGCAGACCCCGAGCGGGGGAGCCCTACAATGAGCAGTTCTTC

abundance: NA
d_gene: TRBD2
j_gene: TRBJ2-3
v_gene: TRBV5-5
CDR3aa: CASSLALGEGDTQYF
CDR3nt: TGTGCCAGCAGCTTGGCCCTGGGGGAGGGGGATACGCAGTATTTT

abundance: NA
d_gene: NA
j_gene: TRBJ1-1
v_gene: TRBV6-1
CDR3aa: CASSEGGADTEAFF
CDR3nt: TGTGCCAGCAGTGAAGGGGGCGCGGACACTGAAGCTTTCTTT

abundance: NA
d_gene: TRBD1
j_gene: TRBJ1-4
v_gene: TRBV2
CDR3aa: CASRGQGITTNEKLFF
CDR3nt: TGTGCCAGCAGGGGACAGGGGATCACGACTAATGAAAAACTGTTTTTT

abundance: few
d_gene: TRBD1
j_gene: TRBJ2-5
v_gene: TRBV5-1
CDR3aa: CASSIPGTEETQYF
CDR3nt: TGCGCCAGCAGCATCCCCGGGACAGAAGAGACCCAGTACTTC

abundance: NA
d_gene: TRBD1
j_gene: TRBJ2-3
v_gene: TRBV7-2
CDR3aa: CASSLGRTGTQYF
CDR3nt: TGTGCCAGCAGCTTAGGAAGGACAGGGACGCAGTATTTT

abundance: NA
d_gene: NA
j_gene: TRBJ2-1
v_gene: TRBV6-1
CDR3aa: CASSEFVAKGSGFF
CDR3nt: NA

abundance: NA
d_gene: TRBD2
j_gene: TRBJ2-7
v_gene: TRBV5-6
CDR3aa: CASSQYRGLSPGTSGDDF
CDR3nt: TGTGCCAGCAGCCAGTACAGGGGCCTCTCTCCCGGGACTAGCGGGGACGACTTC

abundance: NA
d_gene: TRBD1
j_gene: TRBJ1-1
v_gene: TRBV19
CDR3aa: CASRDKRGGAGTEAFF
CDR3nt: TGTGCCAGTAGGGATAAACGAGGGGGCGCGGGCACTGAAGCTTTCTTT

abundance: NA
d_gene: NA
j_gene: TRBJ2-7
v_gene: TRBV28
CDR3aa: CASSPTGSAYEQYF
CDR3nt: TGTGCCAGCAGTCCTACGGGGAGTGCCTACGAGCAGTACTTC

abundance: NA
d_gene: NA
j_gene: TRBJ1-5
v_gene: TRBV7-6
CDR3aa: CASSLGAAPSNQPQHF
CDR3nt: TGTGCCAGCAGCTTGGGGGCGGCCCCTAGCAATCAGCCCCAGCATTTT

abundance: NA
d_gene: NA
j_gene: TRBJ2-7
v_gene: TRBV7-2
CDR3aa: CASSLVDTYEQYF
CDR3nt: TGTGCCAGCAGCTTAGTAGATACCTACGAGCAGTACTTC

abundance: once
d_gene: NA
j_gene: TRBJ1-4
v_gene: TRBV2
CDR3aa: CASSGAEGRGEKLFF
CDR3nt: TGTGCCAGCAGTGGGGCGGAGGGGCGCGGGGAAAAACTGTTTTTT

abundance: NA
d_gene: NA
j_gene: TRBJ1-3
v_gene: TRBV11-2
CDR3aa: CASSQPSSGNTIYF
CDR3nt: TGTGCCAGCAGCCAACCTTCTAGTGGAAACACCATATATTTT

abundance: NA
d_gene: TRBD2
j_gene: TRBJ2-7
v_gene: TRBV5-1
CDR3aa: CASSLGVTSGRASSYEQYF
CDR3nt: TGCGCCAGCAGCTTGGGGGTAACTAGCGGGAGGGCCTCATCCTACGAGCAGTACTTC

abundance: NA
d_gene: TRBD1
j_gene: TRBJ1-4
v_gene: TRBV7-8
CDR3aa: CASSFRDRVEKLFF
CDR3nt: TGTGCCAGCAGCTTCCGGGACAGGGTTGAAAAACTGTTTTTT

abundance: NA
d_gene: NA
j_gene: TRBJ1-4
v_gene: TRBV9
CDR3aa: CASSVGNSGQKLFF
CDR3nt: TGTGCCAGCAGCGTAGGGAATTCAGGGCAGAAACTGTTTTTT

abundance: NA
d_gene: NA
j_gene: TRBJ2-7
v_gene: TRBV5-1
CDR3aa: CASSLGYRGVGGVQYF
CDR3nt: TGCGCCAGCAGCTTGGGATATCGAGGTGTAGGAGGTGTGCAGTACTTC

abundance: few
d_gene: TRBD1
j_gene: TRBJ2-5
v_gene: TRBV6-1
CDR3aa: CASSDRGRQETQYF
CDR3nt: TGTGCCAGCAGTGACAGGGGGCGACAAGAGACCCAGTACTTC

abundance: NA
d_gene: NA
j_gene: TRBJ1-4
v_gene: TRBV7-8
CDR3aa: CASSSLQVFGEKLFF
CDR3nt: TGTGCCAGCAGCTCGTTACAGGTTTTTGGTGAAAAACTGTTTTTT

abundance: NA
d_gene: NA
j_gene: TRBJ1-6
v_gene: TRBV6-6
CDR3aa: CASSSTENSPLHF
CDR3nt: TGTGCCAGCAGCTCGACGGAGAATTCACCCCTCCACTTT

abundance: NA
d_gene: TRBD1
j_gene: TRBJ2-7
v_gene: TRBV18
CDR3aa: CASSPSGGASNEQYF
CDR3nt: TGTGCCAGCTCACCATCAGGGGGCGCATCCAACGAGCAGTACTTC

abundance: NA
d_gene: NA
j_gene: TRBJ1-2
v_gene: TRBV4-3
CDR3aa: CASSRSGEGYTF
CDR3nt: TGCGCCAGCAGCCGGTCAGGGGAGGGCTACACCTTC

abundance: NA
d_gene: NA
j_gene: TRBJ1-3
v_gene: TRBV6-6
CDR3aa: CASSTGGNTIYF
CDR3nt: TGTGCCAGCAGTACGGGAGGAAACACCATATATTTT

abundance: NA
d_gene: TRBD1
j_gene: TRBJ1-6
v_gene: TRBV4-1
CDR3aa: CASSHPGTGGSPLHF
CDR3nt: TGCGCCAGCAGCCACCCCGGGACAGGGGGCTCACCCCTCCACTTT

abundance: once
d_gene: NA
j_gene: TRBJ1-6
v_gene: TRBV19
CDR3aa: CASSNVRQPNSPLHF
CDR3nt: TGTGCCAGTAGTAATGTAAGACAGCCTAATTCACCCCTCCACTTT

abundance: NA
d_gene: TRBD1
j_gene: TRBJ2-5
v_gene: TRBV30
CDR3aa: CAWSQGQGWETQYF
CDR3nt: TGTGCCTGGAGTCAGGGACAGGGGTGGGAGACCCAGTACTTC

abundance: NA
d_gene: NA
j_gene: TRBJ1-6
v_gene: TRBV5-6
CDR3aa: CASSLAKNSPLHF
CDR3nt: TGTGCCAGCAGCTTGGCCAAAAATTCACCCCTCCACTTT

abundance: NA
d_gene: TRBD2
j_gene: TRBJ2-7
v_gene: TRBV2
CDR3aa: CASSESSGIDEQYF
CDR3nt: TGTGCCAGCAGTGAGTCTAGCGGGATCGACGAGCAGTACTTC

abundance: NA
d_gene: TRBD1
j_gene: TRBJ1-1
v_gene: TRBV6-1
CDR3aa: CASSEFSGQRAFF
CDR3nt: TGTGCCAGCAGTGAATTTTCGGGACAGAGAGCTTTCTTT

abundance: NA
d_gene: TRBD1
j_gene: TRBJ2-1
v_gene: TRBV5-1
CDR3aa: CASSPYRGSDNEQFF
CDR3nt: TGCGCCAGCAGCCCGTACAGGGGGTCAGACAATGAGCAGTTCTTC

abundance: NA
d_gene: NA
j_gene: TRBJ1-1
v_gene: TRBV5-5
CDR3aa: CASSQTRLMDSNMNTEAFF
CDR3nt: TGTGCCAGCAGCCAAACCCGATTGATGGACAGCAACATGAACACTGAAGCTTTCTTT

abundance: NA
d_gene: NA
j_gene: TRBJ2-7
v_gene: TRBV13
CDR3aa: CASSLGSLDFTMGEQYF
CDR3nt: TGTGCCAGCAGCTTAGGTTCCTTGGACTTCACCATGGGAGAGCAGTACTTC

abundance: NA
d_gene: TRBD2
j_gene: TRBJ2-5
v_gene: TRBV9
CDR3aa: CASSVAGGRGETQYF
CDR3nt: TGTGCCAGCAGCGTCGCGGGAGGGCGAGGAGAGACCCAGTACTTC

abundance: NA
d_gene: NA
j_gene: TRBJ2-5
v_gene: TRBV18
CDR3aa: CASSLPLGETQYF
CDR3nt: TGTGCCAGCTCACTTCCCCTCGGAGAGACCCAGTACTTC

abundance: medium-sized
d_gene: NA
j_gene: TRBJ1-4
v_gene: TRBV27
CDR3aa: CASRQLMPNEKLFF
CDR3nt: TGTGCCAGCAGACAGCTAATGCCCAATGAAAAACTGTTTTTT

abundance: NA
d_gene: NA
j_gene: TRBJ2-4
v_gene: TRBV27
CDR3aa: CASSLEPYLAKNIQYF
CDR3nt: TGTGCCAGCAGTTTAGAACCATACTTAGCCAAAAACATTCAGTACTTC

abundance: NA
d_gene: TRBD1
j_gene: TRBJ1-6
v_gene: TRBV9
CDR3aa: CASSVAGTARPLHF
CDR3nt: TGTGCCAGCAGCGTCGCCGGGACAGCTCGTCCCCTCCACTTT

abundance: once
d_gene: TRBD2
j_gene: TRBJ2-1
v_gene: TRBV7-2
CDR3aa: CASTGGGYNEQFF
CDR3nt: TGTGCCAGCACTGGCGGGGGATACAATGAGCAGTTCTTC

abundance: NA
d_gene: NA
j_gene: TRBJ1-2
v_gene: TRBV21-1
CDR3aa: CASSKVEGRDYGYTF
CDR3nt: TGTGCCAGCAGCAAAGTTGAAGGGAGGGACTATGGCTACACCTTC

abundance: NA
d_gene: TRBD2
j_gene: TRBJ2-2
v_gene: TRBV7-7
CDR3aa: CASSLLAGANTGELFF
CDR3nt: TGTGCCAGCAGCTTACTAGCGGGGGCCAACACCGGGGAGCTGTTTTTT

abundance: NA
d_gene: TRBD2
j_gene: TRBJ2-5
v_gene: TRBV4-1
CDR3aa: CASSHAPGLAGDMETQYF
CDR3nt: TGCGCCAGCAGCCACGCTCCGGGACTAGCGGGAGATATGGAGACCCAGTACTTC

abundance: NA
d_gene: NA
j_gene: TRBJ2-3
v_gene: TRBV14
CDR3aa: CASSRARSSADTQYF
CDR3nt: TGTGCCAGCAGCCGCGCAAGGAGTTCCGCAGATACGCAGTATTTT

abundance: NA
d_gene: TRBD1
j_gene: TRBJ2-2
v_gene: TRBV7-9
CDR3aa: CASKIQGDTGELFF
CDR3nt: TGTGCCAGCAAGATACAGGGGGACACCGGGGAGCTGTTTTTT

abundance: NA
d_gene: TRBD2
j_gene: TRBJ2-1
v_gene: TRBV5-1
CDR3aa: CASSLAGGPREQFF
CDR3nt: TGCGCCAGTAGTCTAGCGGGAGGGCCTAGGGAGCAGTTCTTC

abundance: NA
d_gene: TRBD2
j_gene: TRBJ2-3
v_gene: TRBV4-3
CDR3aa: CASSQESASGVTDTQYF
CDR3nt: TGCGCCAGCAGCCAAGAGTCGGCTAGCGGGGTGACAGATACGCAGTATTTT

abundance: few
d_gene: NA
j_gene: TRBJ2-3
v_gene: TRBV2
CDR3aa: CASSYKDTQYF
CDR3nt: TGTGCCAGCAGTTACAAAGATACGCAGTATTTT

abundance: NA
d_gene: NA
j_gene: TRBJ1-3
v_gene: TRBV9
CDR3aa: CASSVDGNTIYF
CDR3nt: TGTGCCAGCAGCGTAGACGGGAACACCATATATTTT

abundance: NA
d_gene: TRBD1
j_gene: TRBJ1-4
v_gene: TRBV29-1
CDR3aa: CSVEQGANEKLFF
CDR3nt: TGCAGCGTCGAACAGGGGGCTAATGAAAAACTGTTTTTT

abundance: NA
d_gene: NA
j_gene: TRBJ2-2
v_gene: TRBV11-2
CDR3aa: CASREPNTGELFF
CDR3nt: TGTGCCAGCCGGGAACCGAACACCGGGGAGCTGTTTTTT

abundance: NA
d_gene: NA
j_gene: TRBJ1-1
v_gene: TRBV20-1
CDR3aa: CSAGHHTEAFF
CDR3nt: TGCAGTGCTGGACACCACACTGAAGCTTTCTTT

abundance: few
d_gene: TRBD1
j_gene: TRBJ1-2
v_gene: TRBV6-5
CDR3aa: CASDPTGNYGYTF
CDR3nt: TGTGCCAGCGACCCGACAGGGAACTATGGCTACACCTTC